This T cell receptor (beta chain) was sequenced for a study of yellow fever vaccine responses in identical twins listed by TCRdb under 2018. About the study as a whole: In identical twins, the study followed T cell clones that responded to the vaccine with precision. General conclusions and limits of the study: According to the authors, the vaccine-induced T cell response in identical twins seemed to be partly convergent and partly specific to each individual.

Inclusive of the bounding cysteine and phenylalanine, the CDR3 is 15 residues long. Of the read, only the CDR3 DNA is kept; its 45 bases are in frame from base 1. At the junction V is shortened by 3 bases and J by 2 bases, with 11 bases in between. The method was RT-PCR. The sequencer listed for this sample is Illumina HiSeq 2500. TCRdb ran its own pipeline on the public reads, namely fastp trimming at Q25 and MiXCR clone calling, and kept in-frame beta chains. Rows with a matching CDR3 protein are joined into one entry that keeps the most common DNA and genes. For this sample the table gives fewer than 4,000 distinct CDR3 sequences, of which 90% were detected only once. The ten largest clones capture about 1.8% of the sample. Comment on this clonotype: Its binding antigen is unknown. No base quality values were provided; no much bigger clone lies one nucleotide off.

Sample: T cells from blood (PBMCs), unsorted or a sorted subset (not recorded which), taken before or after yellow fever vaccination (not recorded which). The receptor chain draws on TRBV23-1 and TRBJ1-3, with a weak D call of TRBD1 (6 bases match). TRBV23-1 carries the ORF label, with uncertain function. This receptor was taken from a woman aged 18-29 years who received the yellow fever vaccine. Donor details come from another sample of the same person, matched by shared clones. In nucleotide form, the sequence is TGCGCCAGCAGTCAGCCGGGACAAGCTGGAAACACCATATATTTT. The encoded protein is CASSQPGQAGNTIYF.